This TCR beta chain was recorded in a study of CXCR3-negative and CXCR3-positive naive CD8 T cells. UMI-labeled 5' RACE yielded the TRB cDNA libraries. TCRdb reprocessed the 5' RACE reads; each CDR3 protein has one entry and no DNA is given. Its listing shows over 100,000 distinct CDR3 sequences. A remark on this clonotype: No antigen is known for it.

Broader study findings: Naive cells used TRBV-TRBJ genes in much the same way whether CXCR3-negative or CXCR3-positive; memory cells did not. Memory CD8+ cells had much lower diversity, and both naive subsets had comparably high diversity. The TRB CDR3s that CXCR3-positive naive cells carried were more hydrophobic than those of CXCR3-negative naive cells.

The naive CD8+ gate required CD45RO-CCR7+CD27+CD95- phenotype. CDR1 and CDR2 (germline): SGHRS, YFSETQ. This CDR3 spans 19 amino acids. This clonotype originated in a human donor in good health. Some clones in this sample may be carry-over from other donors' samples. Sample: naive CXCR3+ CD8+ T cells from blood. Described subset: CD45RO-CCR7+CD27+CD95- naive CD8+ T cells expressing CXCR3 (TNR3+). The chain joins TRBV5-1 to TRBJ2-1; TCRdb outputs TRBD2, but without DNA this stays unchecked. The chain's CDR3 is CASSLQGLGLAESYNEQFF.